One T cell receptor beta chain is described in this entry. Its antigen remains undetermined. Base qualities are missing; no much larger clone stands one base away. Sample treatment or condition, as interpreted from the label and publication: in vitro stimulation with specific CMV peptide epitopes to enrich CMV-specific T cells. This entry belongs to a study of T cell repertoires in cytomegalovirus infection (dated by TCRdb to between 2018 and 2021). For context, the study as a whole: Peptide stimulations targeted recently identified HLA-C-restricted CMV epitopes, whose presentation resists viral immunomodulation, together with well-studied HLA-B-restricted epitopes. Because public TCR beta signatures pointed to carriage of CMV infection together with the matching HLA type, the HLA type of each donor mattered for the analysis. The investigation overall reported the following: The ex vivo response was dominated by HLA-C-restricted CMV-specific TCR beta clonotypes, which also provided the single most frequent clonotype in two of eight donors. Carriers of CMV infection plus the relevant HLA type were discriminated by the cumulative frequency of public TCR beta family members in the study cohort and in an independent roughly 400-donor cohort.

Sequencing used an Illumina HiSeq 1500. The raw public data were reprocessed by TCRdb itself: fastp quality trimming at Q25, MiXCR clonotype calling, in-frame beta chains only. Records with the same CDR3 protein are collapsed into one entry carrying the most frequent genes and DNA. The sample table contains approximately 340,000 distinct CDR3 sequences; only one count was recorded for under 35% of them. The ten largest clones capture roughly 20% of the sample. The germline V gene sets CDR1 to SGHTA and CDR2 to FQGNSA. After removal of 5 bases from V and 6 bases from J, the junction retains 11 bases not matched to a gene. From the cysteine up to the phenylalanine, the CDR3 has a length of 15 residues. CDR3 DNA only is kept here, 45 bases in frame from base 1.

The rearranged chain carries TRBV7-2 and TRBJ2-7; 9 central nucleotides agree with TRBD1. The input for sequencing was cultured PBMCs, taken from culture after CMV antigen stimulation. This receptor was obtained from a human donor in good health (CMV status not recorded). Some clones in this sample may be carry-over from other donors' samples. The sequence in DNA is TGTGCCAGCAGCCCCACCGACAGGGGGGTCGGCGAGCAGTACTTC. This encodes CASSPTDRGVGEQYF.